The 17 T cell receptor beta chains below come from one sample, sequenced in a study of neoadjuvant nivolumab and ipilimumab in lung cancer. Sequenced by immunoSEQ multiplex PCR; TCRdb stores in-frame clones only, minus some. This sample yields around 24,000 clones, of which roughly four fifths are seen a single time; approximately 8.4% belongs to the top ten. Sequenced material: tumor tissue, taken after neoadjuvant nivolumab, alone or with ipilimumab, at or shortly before surgery. The origin of the receptors is an adult with non-small cell lung cancer.

The chain uses TRBV5-6 and TRBJ2-3, with a possible D match to TRBD2 (6 bases). V shed 7 bases and J shed 2 bases, with 20 bases lying between them. The germline V gene has CDR1 SGHDT and CDR2 YYEEEE. CDR3 length equals 16 residues. CDR3 in DNA: TGTGCCAGCGCGGCGGGATCGGGAGCGACCACAGATACGCAGTATTTT. Translation: CASAAGSGATTDTQYF. Full variable domain (rest looked up from reference TRBV5-6 and TRBJ2-3): DAGVTQSPTHLIKTRGQQVTLRCSPKSGHDTVSWYQQALGQGPQFIFQYYEEEERQRGNFPDRFSGHQFPNYSSELNVNALLLGDSALYLCASAAGSGATTDTQYFGPGTRLTVL.

By share, this clone counts as medium-sized (0.01 to 0.1%). The chain carries TRBV7-2 and TRBJ1-4; 7 nucleotides line up with TRBD1. V dropped 5 bases and J dropped 8; count of bases not matched to a gene: 14. CDR3 length equals 16 residues. Germline V gene data show CDR1 as SGHTA and CDR2 as FQGNSA. CDR3 sequence reads: CASSTRPGTATEKLFF. For the CDR3, the DNA is TGTGCCAGCAGCACACGCCCCGGGACAGCGACGGAAAAACTGTTTTTT.

The chain carries TRBV7-3 and TRBJ2-7; no reliable D call. Trimming shortened V by 5 bases and J by 7 bases, and 15 bases separated the two germline ends. This CDR3 comprises 13 residues. Germline V gene lookup returns CDR1 SGHTA and CDR2 FQGTGA. For the CDR3, the DNA is TGTGCCAGCAGCCCCCTTGATGGAGAAGAGCAGTACTTC. This translates into CASSPLDGEEQYF. The complete variable domain, with remaining parts taken from reference TRBV7-3 and TRBJ2-7, reads GAGVSQTPSNKVTEKGKYVELRCDPISGHTALYWYRQSLGQGPEFLIYFQGTGAADDSGLPNDRFFAVRPEGSVSTLKIQRTERGDSAVYLCASSPLDGEEQYFGPGTRLTVT.

The chain carries TRBV18 and TRBJ1-4, with D tentatively TRBD1 (6 bases). This CDR3 has 15 amino acids. Germline V gene lookup returns CDR1 KGHSH and CDR2 LQKENI. V lost 2 bases and J 3 bases, leaving 10 bases between the germline ends. The CDR3 here is CASSPAGQSNEKLFF. The DNA of the CDR3 is TGTGCCAGCTCACCAGCCGGACAGTCTAATGAAAAACTGTTTTTT.

The chain carries TRBV7-2 and TRBJ2-7; TRBD1 matches at 9 bases. Unmatched junction bases numbered 9, after V lost 11 bases and J lost 1 base. CDR1 and CDR2 from the germline V gene are SGHTA and FQGNSA. This CDR3 is built from 14 residues. The CDR3 nucleotides are TGTGCCTCCGAACAGGGGACAGGGTCCTACGAGCAGTACTTC. It encodes CASEQGTGSYEQYF.

The V call is TRBV5-1, the J call TRBJ1-4; tentatively, D is TRBD1 (6 bases). Trimming cost V 0 bases and J 4 bases, with 7 bases left between them. Germline CDR1 is SGHRS and CDR2 is YFSETQ. This CDR3 is 14 amino acids long. This CDR3 reads CASSLGTVNEKLFF. The CDR3 nucleotides are TGCGCCAGCAGCTTGGGGACAGTTAATGAAAAACTGTTTTTT.

In DNA, the CDR3 is TGTGCCAGCAGCTTAGGTCTCAATGAGCAGTTCTTC. It yields the protein CASSLGLNEQFF. This chain uses TRBV11-2 with TRBJ2-1; no clear D. The CDR3 loop spans 12 amino acids. Germline V gene lookup returns CDR1 SGHAT and CDR2 FQNNGV. V lost 1 base and J 6 bases, leaving 4 bases between the germline ends.

The CDR3 loop is CASSPGEGYTF. The DNA of the CDR3 is TGTGCCAGCTCACCTGGAGAGGGCTACACCTTC. The J gene is TRBJ1-2, the V gene TRBV18, with D unclear. The length of the CDR3 is 11 residues. V lost 3 bases, J lost 8 bases, and 7 bases lay in between. Germline V gene lookup returns CDR1 KGHSH and CDR2 LQKENI. The full variable domain, in which reference TRBV18 and TRBJ1-2 provide the parts outside the CDR3, is NAGVMQNPRHLVRRRGQEARLRCSPMKGHSHVYWYRQLPEEGLKFMVYLQKENIIDESGMPKERFSAEFPKEGPSILRIQQVVRGDSAAYFCASSPGEGYTFGSGTRLTVV.

The V gene is TRBV5-1, the J gene TRBJ1-1; maybe TRBD1 (5 bases). The V and J ends lost 4 bases and 0 bases respectively, with 13 bases between them. This CDR3 spans 15 amino acids. The germline CDR1 and CDR2 sequences are SGHRS and YFSETQ. In nucleotides, the CDR3 is TGCGCCAGCAGCCCAGGGATCAGGGTGAACACTGAAGCTTTCTTT. It encodes CASSPGIRVNTEAFF.

The gene calls are TRBV2 and TRBJ2-3, with D hard to call. Germline V gene sequence: CDR1 SNHLY, CDR2 FYNNEI. The CDR3 is 11 residues long. Between the trimmed V and J ends, which lost 4 bases and 5 bases, there was a span of 4 bases. CDR3 sequence: CASSVVDTQYF. The CDR3 nucleotides read TGTGCCAGCAGTGTTGTAGATACGCAGTATTTT.

This clone was recorded a few times. This sequence joins TRBV7-9 and TRBJ2-7; D tentatively fits TRBD1 or TRBD2 (5 bases each). Germline CDR1 reads SEHNR; CDR2 reads FQNEAQ (reference sequence). The CDR3 length is 16 residues. Trimming left V 2 bases short and J 4 bases short, with 18 bases between. Written as DNA, the CDR3 is TGTGCCAGCAGCTTAAGAGGGACGGGAAGTAAATACGAGCAGTACTTC. This translates into CASSLRGTGSKYEQYF. Looking up the rest from reference TRBV7-9 and TRBJ2-7 gives the full variable domain: DTGVSQNPRHKITKRGQNVTFRCDPISEHNRLYWYRQTLGQGPEFLTYFQNEAQLEKSRLLSDRFSAERPKGSFSTLEIQRTEQGDSAMYLCASSLRGTGSKYEQYFGPGTRLTVT.

A single count supports this clone. This chain links TRBV5-6 with TRBJ2-3; D possibly corresponds to TRBD2 (5 bases). Trimming removed 4 bases from V and 8 bases from J, with 11 bases in between. CDR1 and CDR2 (germline): SGHDT, YYEEEE. CDR3 length: 12 amino acids. CDR3 nucleotides: TGTGCCAGCAGCAACGCCGGAGGTACGCAGTATTTT. Its protein is CASSNAGGTQYF.

The V call is TRBV5-1, the J call TRBJ2-7, with TRBD1 matching 7 bases. Unmatched junction bases numbered 5, after V lost 4 bases and J lost 7 bases. The CDR3 has 12 residues. Per germline, CDR1 SGHRS and CDR2 YFSETQ. As DNA, the CDR3 is TGCGCCAGCAGCCAGTCAGGGGGTGAGCAGTACTTC. Its translation is CASSQSGGEQYF.

V usage is TRBV13 and J usage is TRBJ1-1; 7 bases agree with TRBD1. V lost 1 base to trimming and J lost 1 base; unmatched junction nucleotides: 9. Germline V gene sequence: CDR1 PRHDT, CDR2 FYEKMQ (reference sequence). CDR3 length: 17 residues. CDR3 protein: CASSLAGRGGPNTEAFF. As DNA, the CDR3 is TGTGCCAGCAGCTTAGCGGGCAGGGGGGGCCCGAACACTGAAGCTTTCTTT.

V and J are TRBV13 and TRBJ1-1, with TRBD1 as a possible D gene (5 bases). The V gene lost 3 bases and the J gene lost 5 bases, with 19 bases spanning the gap. The CDR3 spans 16 residues. CDR1 and CDR2 (germline): PRHDT, FYEKMQ (reference sequence). The CDR3 here is CASSFPRGQRGTEAFF. The CDR3 DNA is TGTGCCAGCAGCTTTCCCCGGGGCCAGAGAGGGACTGAAGCTTTCTTT.

This clone turned up a few times. CDR3 DNA sequence: TGTGCCAGCAGCCAAGTACAGGCTCTCCAAGAGACCCAGTACTTC. Its translation: CASSQVQALQETQYF. This rearrangement joins TRBV14 to TRBJ2-5; D may be TRBD1 (5 bases). The CDR3 length is 15 residues. Germline CDR1 reads SGHDN; CDR2 reads FVKESK. Trimming removed 1 base from V and 1 base from J, with 10 bases in between.

V is TRBV6-1 and J is TRBJ1-4; TRBD1 agrees at 9 bases. Germline CDR1 and CDR2: MNHNS and SASEGT. The trim removed 6 bases at V and 10 bases at J, leaving 12 bases unmatched. The CDR3 sequence is 15 residues long. The chain's CDR3 is CASSEPGQGGRKLFF. The CDR3 DNA follows: TGTGCCAGCAGCGAACCGGGACAGGGTGGGAGAAAACTGTTTTTT.